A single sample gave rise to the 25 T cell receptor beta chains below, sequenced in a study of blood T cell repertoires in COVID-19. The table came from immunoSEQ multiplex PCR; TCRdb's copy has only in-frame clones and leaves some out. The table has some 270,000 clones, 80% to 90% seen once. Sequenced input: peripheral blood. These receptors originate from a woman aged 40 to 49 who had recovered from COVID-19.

DNA of the CDR3: TGCAGCGTTGAAGGACAGGGGGCGCTGGCCCCGATCTACAATGAGCAGTTCTTC. Translated: CSVEGQGALAPIYNEQFF. The V and J genes are TRBV29-1 and TRBJ2-1, with 10 bases aligning to TRBD1. Germline CDR1 and CDR2: SQVTM and ANQGSEA. Unmatched junction bases numbered 12, after V lost 1 base and J lost 3 bases. CDR3 length: 18 amino acids.

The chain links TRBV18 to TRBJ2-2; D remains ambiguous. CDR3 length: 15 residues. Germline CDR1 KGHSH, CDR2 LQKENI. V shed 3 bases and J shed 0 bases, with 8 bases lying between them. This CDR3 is CASSPSGTNTGELFF. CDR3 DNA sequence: TGTGCCAGCTCACCGTCGGGTACGAACACCGGGGAGCTGTTTTTT.

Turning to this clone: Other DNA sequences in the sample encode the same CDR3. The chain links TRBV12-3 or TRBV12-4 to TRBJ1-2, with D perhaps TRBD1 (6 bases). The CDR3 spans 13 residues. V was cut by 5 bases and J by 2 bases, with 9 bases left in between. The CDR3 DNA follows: TGTGCCAGCAGTCTAGGACAGAACTATGGCTACACCTTC. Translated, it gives CASSLGQNYGYTF.

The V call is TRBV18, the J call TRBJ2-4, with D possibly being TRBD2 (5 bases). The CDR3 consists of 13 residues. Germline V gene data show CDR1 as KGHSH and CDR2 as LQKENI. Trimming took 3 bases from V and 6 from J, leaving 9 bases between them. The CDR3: CASSPGELNIQYF. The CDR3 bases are TGTGCCAGCTCACCTGGGGAGTTAAACATTCAGTACTTC.

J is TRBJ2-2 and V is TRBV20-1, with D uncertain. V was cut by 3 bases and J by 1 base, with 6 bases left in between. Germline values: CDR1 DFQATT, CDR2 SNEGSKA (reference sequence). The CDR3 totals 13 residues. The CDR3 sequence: CSASAQNTGELFF. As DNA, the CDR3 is TGCAGTGCTAGTGCCCAGAACACCGGGGAGCTGTTTTTT.

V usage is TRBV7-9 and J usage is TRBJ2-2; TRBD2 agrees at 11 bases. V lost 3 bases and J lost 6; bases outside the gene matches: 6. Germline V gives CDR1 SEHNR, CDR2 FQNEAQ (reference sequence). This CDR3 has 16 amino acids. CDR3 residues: CASSFTSGGPPGELFF. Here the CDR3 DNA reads TGTGCCAGCAGCTTCACTAGCGGGGGCCCTCCCGGGGAGCTGTTTTTT.

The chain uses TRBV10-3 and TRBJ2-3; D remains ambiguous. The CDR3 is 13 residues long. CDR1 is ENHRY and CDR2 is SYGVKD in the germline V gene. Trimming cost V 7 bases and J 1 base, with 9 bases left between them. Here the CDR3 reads CAITSLGTDTQYF. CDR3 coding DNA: TGTGCCATCACCTCACTGGGCACAGATACGCAGTATTTT.

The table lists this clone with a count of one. The CDR3 DNA follows: TGTGCCAGCAGTTTATCATTGGGGGCCATGGAGACCCAGTACTTC. Translation gives CASSLSLGAMETQYF. The chain couples TRBV27 to TRBJ2-5, with D maybe TRBD1 (6 bases). There are 15 residues in the CDR3. CDR1 and CDR2 (germline): MNHEY, SMNVEV (reference sequence). The V gene lost 0 bases and the J gene lost 5 bases, with 13 bases spanning the gap.

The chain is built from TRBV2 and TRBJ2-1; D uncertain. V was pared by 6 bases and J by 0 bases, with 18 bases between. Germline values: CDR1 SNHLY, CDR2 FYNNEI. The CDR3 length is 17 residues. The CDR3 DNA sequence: TGTGCCAGCAGGAGATTCAAACGCCACAGCTCCTACAATGAGCAGTTCTTC. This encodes CASRRFKRHSSYNEQFF. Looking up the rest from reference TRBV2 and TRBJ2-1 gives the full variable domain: EPEVTQTPSHQVTQMGQEVILRCVPISNHLYFYWYRQILGQKVEFLVSFYNNEISEKSEIFDDQFSVERPDGSNFTLKIRSTKLEDSAMYFCASRRFKRHSSYNEQFFGPGTRLTVL.

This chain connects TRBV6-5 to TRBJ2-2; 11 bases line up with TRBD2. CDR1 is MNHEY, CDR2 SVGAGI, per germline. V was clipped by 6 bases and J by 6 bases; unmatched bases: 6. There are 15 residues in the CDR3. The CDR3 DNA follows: TGTGCCAGCAGCCTTAGCGGGGGGGCCGCCGGGGAGCTGTTTTTT. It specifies CASSLSGGAAGELFF.

CDR3 loop: CASSRNTGSSGNTIYF. The CDR3 DNA reads TGTGCCAGCAGCCGTAATACAGGGAGCTCTGGAAACACCATATATTTT. The J gene is TRBJ1-3, the V gene TRBV7-9; D is perhaps TRBD1 (6 bases). Per germline, CDR1 SEHNR and CDR2 FQNEAQ (reference sequence). The V end was cut by 5 bases, the J end by 0 bases, with 14 bases between. This CDR3 has 16 residues.

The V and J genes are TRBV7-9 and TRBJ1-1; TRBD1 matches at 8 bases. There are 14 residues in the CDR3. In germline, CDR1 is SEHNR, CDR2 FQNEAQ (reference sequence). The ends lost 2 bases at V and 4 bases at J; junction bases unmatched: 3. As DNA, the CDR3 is TGTGCCAGCAGCTTAAACACAGGGGGCACTGAAGCTTTCTTT. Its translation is CASSLNTGGTEAFF.

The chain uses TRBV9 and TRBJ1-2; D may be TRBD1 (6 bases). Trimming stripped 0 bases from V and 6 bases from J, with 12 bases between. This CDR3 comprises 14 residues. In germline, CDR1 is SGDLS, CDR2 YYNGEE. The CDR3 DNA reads TGTGCCAGCAGCGTAGCTCCAGGGGATCATGGCTACACCTTC. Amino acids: CASSVAPGDHGYTF.

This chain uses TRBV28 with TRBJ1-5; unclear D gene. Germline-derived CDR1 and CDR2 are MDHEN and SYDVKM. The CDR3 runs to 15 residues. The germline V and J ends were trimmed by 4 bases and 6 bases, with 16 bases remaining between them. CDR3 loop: CASSYTVGEIQPQHF. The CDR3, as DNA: TGTGCCAGCAGTTATACCGTCGGTGAGATTCAGCCCCAGCATTTT.

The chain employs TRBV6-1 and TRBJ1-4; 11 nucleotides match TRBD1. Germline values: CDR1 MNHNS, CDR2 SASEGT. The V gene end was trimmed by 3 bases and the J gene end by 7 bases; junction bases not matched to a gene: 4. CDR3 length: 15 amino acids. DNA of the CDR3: TGTGCCAGCAGTGATTGGACAGGGGGCTTTGAAAAACTGTTTTTT. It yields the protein CASSDWTGGFEKLFF.

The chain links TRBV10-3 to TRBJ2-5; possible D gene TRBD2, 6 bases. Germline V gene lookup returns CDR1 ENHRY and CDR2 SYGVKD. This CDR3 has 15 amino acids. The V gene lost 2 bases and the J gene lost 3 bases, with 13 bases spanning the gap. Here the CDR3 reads CAISEAGQKEETQYF. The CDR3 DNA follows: TGTGCCATCAGTGAGGCGGGGCAAAAAGAAGAGACCCAGTACTTC.

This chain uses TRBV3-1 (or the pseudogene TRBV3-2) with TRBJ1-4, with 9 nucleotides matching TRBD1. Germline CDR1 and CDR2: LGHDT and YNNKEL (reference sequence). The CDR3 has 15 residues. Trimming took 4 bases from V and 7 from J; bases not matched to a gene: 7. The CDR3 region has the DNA TGTGCCAGCAGCCTATCCGGGACAGGGTCTGAAAAACTGTTTTTT. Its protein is CASSLSGTGSEKLFF.

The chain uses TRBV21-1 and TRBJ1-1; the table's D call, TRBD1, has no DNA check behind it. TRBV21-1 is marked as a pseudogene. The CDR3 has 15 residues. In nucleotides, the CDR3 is TGTGCCAGCAGCAAATTATTGTCCCAGGGAAGTGAAGCTTTCTTT. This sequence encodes CASSKLLSQGSEAFF.

The CDR3 DNA is TGTGCCAGCAAACCATATGTGGCGGCCAACGAGCAGTACGTC. It specifies CASKPYVAANEQYV. The V gene is TRBV27, the J gene TRBJ2-7; D is uncertain. The CDR3 totals 14 residues. CDR1 is MNHEY, CDR2 SMNVEV, per germline (reference sequence). Trimming left V 7 bases short and J 5 bases short, with 18 bases between.

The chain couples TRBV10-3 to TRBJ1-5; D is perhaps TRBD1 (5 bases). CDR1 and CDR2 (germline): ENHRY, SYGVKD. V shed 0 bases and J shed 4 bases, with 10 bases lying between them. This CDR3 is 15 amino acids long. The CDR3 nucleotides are TGTGCCATCAGTGAGTCGGGAGGGGATAATCAGCCCCAGCATTTT. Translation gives CAISESGGDNQPQHF.

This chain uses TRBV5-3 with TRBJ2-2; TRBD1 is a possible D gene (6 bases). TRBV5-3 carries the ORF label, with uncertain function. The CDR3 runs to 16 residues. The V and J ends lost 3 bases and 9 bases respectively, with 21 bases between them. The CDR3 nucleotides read TGTGCCAGAAGCTCGCGACAGGTGTTTGGCGTTTGGGAGCTGTTTTTT. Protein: CARSSRQVFGVWELFF.

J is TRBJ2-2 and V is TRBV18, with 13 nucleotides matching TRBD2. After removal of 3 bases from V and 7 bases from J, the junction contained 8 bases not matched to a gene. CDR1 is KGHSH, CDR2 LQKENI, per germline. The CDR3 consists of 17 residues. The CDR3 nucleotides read TGTGCCAGCTCACCGCTACTAGCGGGGGGGCCGATCGGGGAGCTGTTTTTT. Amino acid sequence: CASSPLLAGGPIGELFF.

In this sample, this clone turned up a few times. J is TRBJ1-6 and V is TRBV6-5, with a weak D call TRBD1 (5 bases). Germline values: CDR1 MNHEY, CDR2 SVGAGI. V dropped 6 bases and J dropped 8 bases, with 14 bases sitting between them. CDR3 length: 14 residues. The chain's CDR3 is CASRDDRNDSPLHF. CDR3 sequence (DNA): TGTGCCAGCAGAGATGACAGAAACGATTCACCCCTCCACTTT.

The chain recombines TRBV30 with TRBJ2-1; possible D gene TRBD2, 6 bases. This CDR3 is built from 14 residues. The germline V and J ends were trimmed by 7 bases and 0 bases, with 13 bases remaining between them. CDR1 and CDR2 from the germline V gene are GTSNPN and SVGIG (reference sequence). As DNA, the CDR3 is TGTGCCTTTTCAGCGGGTTACTCCTACAATGAGCAGTTCTTC. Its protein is CAFSAGYSYNEQFF.

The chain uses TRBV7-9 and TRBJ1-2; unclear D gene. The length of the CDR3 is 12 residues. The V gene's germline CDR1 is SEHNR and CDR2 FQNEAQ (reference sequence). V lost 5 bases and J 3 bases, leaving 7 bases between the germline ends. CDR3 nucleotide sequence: TGTGCCAGCAGCGAAACGGACTATGGCTACACCTTC. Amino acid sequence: CASSETDYGYTF.